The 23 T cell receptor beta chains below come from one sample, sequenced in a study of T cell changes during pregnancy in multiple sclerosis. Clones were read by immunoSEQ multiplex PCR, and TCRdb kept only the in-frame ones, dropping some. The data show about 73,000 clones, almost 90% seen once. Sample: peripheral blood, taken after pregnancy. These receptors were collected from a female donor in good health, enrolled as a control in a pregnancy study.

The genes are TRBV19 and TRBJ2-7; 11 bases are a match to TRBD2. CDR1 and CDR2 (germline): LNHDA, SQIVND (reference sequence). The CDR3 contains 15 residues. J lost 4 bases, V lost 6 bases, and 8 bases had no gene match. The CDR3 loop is CASSLLASGRYEQYF. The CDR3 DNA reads TGTGCCAGTAGCCTTTTGGCTAGCGGGAGGTACGAGCAGTACTTC.

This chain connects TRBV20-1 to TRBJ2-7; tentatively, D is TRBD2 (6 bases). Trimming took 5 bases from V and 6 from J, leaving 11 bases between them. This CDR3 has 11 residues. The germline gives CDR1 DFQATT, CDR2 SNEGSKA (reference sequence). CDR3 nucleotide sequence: TGCAGTGCTTCACTAGCCGGCGAGCAGTACTTC. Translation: CSASLAGEQYF.

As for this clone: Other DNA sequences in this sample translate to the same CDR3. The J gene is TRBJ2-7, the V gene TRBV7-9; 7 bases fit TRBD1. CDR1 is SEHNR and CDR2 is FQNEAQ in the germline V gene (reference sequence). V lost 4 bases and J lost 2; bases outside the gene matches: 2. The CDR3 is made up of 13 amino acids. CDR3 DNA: TGTGCCAGCAGCTCGACAGGGACCTACGAGCAGTACTTC. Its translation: CASSSTGTYEQYF.

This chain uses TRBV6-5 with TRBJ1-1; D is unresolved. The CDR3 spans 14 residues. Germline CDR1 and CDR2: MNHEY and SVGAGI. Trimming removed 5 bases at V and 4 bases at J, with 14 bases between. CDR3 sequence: CASSPDNSGTEAFF. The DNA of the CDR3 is TGTGCCAGCAGTCCTGACAATTCAGGCACTGAAGCTTTCTTT.

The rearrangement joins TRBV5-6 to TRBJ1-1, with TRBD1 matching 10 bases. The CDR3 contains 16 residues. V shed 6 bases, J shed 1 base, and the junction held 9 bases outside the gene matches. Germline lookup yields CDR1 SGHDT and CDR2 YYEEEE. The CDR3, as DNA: TGTGCCAGCATCAAGGCGGGACAGGGGCCGAACACTGAAGCTTTCTTT. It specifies CASIKAGQGPNTEAFF.

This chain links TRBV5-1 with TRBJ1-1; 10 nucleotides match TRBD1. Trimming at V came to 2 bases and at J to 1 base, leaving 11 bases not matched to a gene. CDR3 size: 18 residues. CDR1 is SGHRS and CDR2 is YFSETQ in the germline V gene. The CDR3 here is CASSFPPGQGIRNTEAFF. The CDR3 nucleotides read TGCGCCAGCAGCTTTCCGCCGGGACAGGGGATTAGGAACACTGAAGCTTTCTTT.

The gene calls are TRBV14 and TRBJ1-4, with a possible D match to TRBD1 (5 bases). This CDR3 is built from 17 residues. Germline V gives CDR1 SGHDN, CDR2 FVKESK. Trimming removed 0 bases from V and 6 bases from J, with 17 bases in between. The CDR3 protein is CASSQESARGEDEKLFF. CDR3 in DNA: TGTGCCAGCAGCCAAGAGAGCGCGAGAGGGGAGGATGAAAAACTGTTTTTT.

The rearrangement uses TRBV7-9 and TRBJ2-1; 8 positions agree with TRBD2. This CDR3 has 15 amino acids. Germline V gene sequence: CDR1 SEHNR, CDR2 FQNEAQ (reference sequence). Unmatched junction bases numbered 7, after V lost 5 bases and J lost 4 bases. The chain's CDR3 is CASSPSGSGYNEQFF. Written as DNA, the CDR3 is TGTGCCAGCAGCCCGAGCGGGAGTGGGTACAATGAGCAGTTCTTC.

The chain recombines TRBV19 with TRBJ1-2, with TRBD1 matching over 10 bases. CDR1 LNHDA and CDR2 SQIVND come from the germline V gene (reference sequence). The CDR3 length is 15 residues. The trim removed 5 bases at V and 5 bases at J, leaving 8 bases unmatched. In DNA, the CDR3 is TGTGCCAGTAGTGAGGGGGACAGGGGCGCGTATGGCTACACCTTC. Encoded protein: CASSEGDRGAYGYTF.

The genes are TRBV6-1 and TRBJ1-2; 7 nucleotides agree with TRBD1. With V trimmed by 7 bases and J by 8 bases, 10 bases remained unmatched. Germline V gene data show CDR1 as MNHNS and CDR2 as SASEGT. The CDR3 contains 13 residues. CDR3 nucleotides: TGTGCCAGCAATAGACAGGGAGTTGGAGGCTACACCTTC. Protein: CASNRQGVGGYTF.

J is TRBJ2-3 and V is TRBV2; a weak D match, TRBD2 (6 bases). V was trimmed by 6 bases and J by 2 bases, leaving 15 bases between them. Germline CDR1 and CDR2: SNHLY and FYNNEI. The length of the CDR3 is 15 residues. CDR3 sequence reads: CASSVEGGLTDTQYF. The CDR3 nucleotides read TGTGCCAGCAGCGTAGAGGGAGGCCTCACAGATACGCAGTATTTT.

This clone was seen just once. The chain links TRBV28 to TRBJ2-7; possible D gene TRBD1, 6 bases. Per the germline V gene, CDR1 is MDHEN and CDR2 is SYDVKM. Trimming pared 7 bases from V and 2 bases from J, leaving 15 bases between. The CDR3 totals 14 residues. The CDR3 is CASTLIRGTYEQYF. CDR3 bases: TGTGCCAGCACCCTAATAAGGGGGACCTACGAGCAGTACTTC.

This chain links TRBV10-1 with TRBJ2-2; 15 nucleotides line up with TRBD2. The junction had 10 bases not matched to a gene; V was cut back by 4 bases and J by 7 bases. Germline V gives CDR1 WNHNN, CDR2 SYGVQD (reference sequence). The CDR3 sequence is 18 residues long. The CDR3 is CASSARGLAGGSIGELFF. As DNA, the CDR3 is TGCGCCAGCAGTGCTCGAGGACTAGCGGGAGGGTCTATCGGGGAGCTGTTTTTT.

This CDR3 reads CASSGLAGNQETQYF. As DNA, the CDR3 is TGCGCCAGCAGTGGACTAGCGGGCAACCAAGAGACCCAGTACTTC. The rearrangement uses TRBV10-1 and TRBJ2-5; 10 bases align to TRBD2. V lost 4 bases and J lost 0; bases outside the gene matches: 2. The CDR3 extends over 15 amino acids. Germline V gives CDR1 WNHNN, CDR2 SYGVQD (reference sequence).

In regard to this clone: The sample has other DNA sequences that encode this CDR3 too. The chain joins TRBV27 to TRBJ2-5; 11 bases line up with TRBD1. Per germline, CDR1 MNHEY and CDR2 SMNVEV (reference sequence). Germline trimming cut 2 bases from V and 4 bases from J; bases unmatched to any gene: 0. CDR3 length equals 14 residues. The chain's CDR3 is CASSLGTGGETQYF. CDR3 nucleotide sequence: TGTGCCAGCAGTTTAGGGACAGGGGGAGAGACCCAGTACTTC.

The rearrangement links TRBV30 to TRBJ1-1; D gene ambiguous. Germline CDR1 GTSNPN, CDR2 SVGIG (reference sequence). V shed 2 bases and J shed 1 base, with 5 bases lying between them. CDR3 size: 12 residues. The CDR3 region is CAWSRSNTEAFF. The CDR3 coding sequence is TGTGCCTGGAGTCGGTCGAACACTGAAGCTTTCTTT.

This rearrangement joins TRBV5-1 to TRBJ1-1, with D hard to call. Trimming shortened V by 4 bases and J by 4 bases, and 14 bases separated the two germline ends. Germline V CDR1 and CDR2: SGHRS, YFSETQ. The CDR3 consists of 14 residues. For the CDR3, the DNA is TGCGCCAGCAGCCGTCTGGCCTCGGGCACTGAAGCTTTCTTT. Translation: CASSRLASGTEAFF.

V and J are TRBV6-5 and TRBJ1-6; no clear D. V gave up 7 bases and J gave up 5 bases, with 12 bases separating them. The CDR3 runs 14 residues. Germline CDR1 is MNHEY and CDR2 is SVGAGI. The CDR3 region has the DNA TGTGCCAGCAATTCGGACGGGGATAATTCACCCCTCCACTTT. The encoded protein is CASNSDGDNSPLHF.

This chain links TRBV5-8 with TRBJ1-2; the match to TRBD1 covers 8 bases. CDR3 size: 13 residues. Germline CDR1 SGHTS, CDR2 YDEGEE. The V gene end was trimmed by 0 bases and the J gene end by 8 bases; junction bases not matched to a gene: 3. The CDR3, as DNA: TGTGCCAGCAGCTTGGACAGGGGGACAGGCTACACCTTC. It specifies CASSLDRGTGYTF.

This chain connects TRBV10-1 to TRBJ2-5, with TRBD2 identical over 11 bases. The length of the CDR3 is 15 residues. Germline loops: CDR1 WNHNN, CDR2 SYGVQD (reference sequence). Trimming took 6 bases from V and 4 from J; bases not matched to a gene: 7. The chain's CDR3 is CASSETSGAVETQYF. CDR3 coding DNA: TGCGCCAGCAGCGAGACTAGCGGGGCGGTAGAGACCCAGTACTTC.

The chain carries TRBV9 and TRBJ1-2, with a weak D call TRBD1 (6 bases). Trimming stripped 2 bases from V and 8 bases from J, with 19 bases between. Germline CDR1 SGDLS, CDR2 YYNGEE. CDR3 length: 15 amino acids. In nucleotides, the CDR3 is TGTGCCAGCAGCGTGGCCCATTCAGGGGTAGAGGGCTACACCTTC. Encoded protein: CASSVAHSGVEGYTF. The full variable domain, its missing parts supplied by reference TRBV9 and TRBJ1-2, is DSGVTQTPKHLITATGQRVTLRCSPRSGDLSVYWYQQSLDQGLQFLIQYYNGEERAKGNILERFSAQQFPDLHSELNLSSLELGDSALYFCASSVAHSGVEGYTFGSGTRLTVV.

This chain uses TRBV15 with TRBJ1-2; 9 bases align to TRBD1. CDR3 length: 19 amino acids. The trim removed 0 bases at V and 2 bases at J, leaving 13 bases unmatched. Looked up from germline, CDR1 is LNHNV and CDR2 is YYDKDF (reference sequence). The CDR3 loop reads CATSRDGLGDRASNYGYTF. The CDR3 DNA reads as TGTGCCACCAGCAGAGATGGGCTCGGGGACAGGGCTTCGAACTATGGCTACACCTTC.

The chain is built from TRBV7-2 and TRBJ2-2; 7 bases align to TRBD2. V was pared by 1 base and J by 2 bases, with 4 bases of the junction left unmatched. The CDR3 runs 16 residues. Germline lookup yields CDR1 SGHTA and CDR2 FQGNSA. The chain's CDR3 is CASSLDQRGNTGELFF. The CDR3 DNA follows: TGTGCCAGCAGCTTAGACCAGCGGGGTAACACCGGGGAGCTGTTTTTT.